A selection of T cell receptor beta chains follows, all from one sample in a study of blood T cell repertoires in COVID-19. Sequencing used immunoSEQ multiplex PCR; TCRdb keeps in-frame clones, though not all of them. The sample holds a few hundred thousand clones, around 82% seen once. The source material was peripheral blood. The receptors were gathered from a human donor in a cohort sampled during active COVID-19. The CDR3 runs from the conserved cysteine through the conserved F or W. The D gene is left open where the match is weak. Rows give clone size only sometimes, using once, few, many, or a class for an expanded clone.

J,size,V,D,DNA,CDR3
TRBJ2-3,NA,TRBV10-2,TRBD2,TGCGCCAGCAGCCTAGAGACTAGCGGCCCCCAGACAGATACGCAGTATTTT,CASSLETSGPQTDTQYF
TRBJ1-1,NA,TRBV5-6,TRBD1,TGTGCCAGCAGCTTTGACAGGGGCGAAGCTTTCTTT,CASSFDRGEAFF
TRBJ1-1,NA,TRBV5-1,TRBD1,TGCGCCAGCAGACCGGGACAGGGTGGGACTGAAGCTTTCTTT,CASRPGQGGTEAFF
TRBJ1-1,NA,TRBV18,TRBD1,TGTGCCAGCTCACCCGGACAGGTTATACTAAACACTGAAGCTTTCTTT,CASSPGQVILNTEAFF
TRBJ1-2,NA,TRBV9,NA,TGTGCCAGCAGCGTAGACGGGGGTCTTACATTC,CASSVDGGLTF
TRBJ2-1,NA,TRBV5-5,TRBD2,TGTGCCAGCAGCTCGCTCCTTTCAAGCGGGGCCGGGGATGAGCAGTTCTTC,CASSSLLSSGAGDEQFF
TRBJ2-7,NA,TRBV2,NA,TGTGCCAGCAGTGATCTGGACTTCTCTGAGCAGTACTTC,CASSDLDFSEQYF
TRBJ2-5,NA,TRBV5-1,NA,TGCGCCAGCACTCCGGGTACCAGCGGCGGCAAAGAGACCCAGTACTTC,CASTPGTSGGKETQYF
TRBJ1-6,NA,TRBV15,NA,TGTGCCACCAGCCAAGCAAGTAATTCACCCCTCCACTTT,CATSQASNSPLHF
TRBJ2-7,NA,TRBV2,NA,TGTGCCAGCATCTCTCCCAGGACAGTCTCCTACGAGCAGTACTTC,CASISPRTVSYEQYF
TRBJ1-2,NA,TRBV5-5,TRBD1,TGTGCCAGCAGCTCGACCGGGACAGGGAATGGCTACACCTTC,CASSSTGTGNGYTF
TRBJ2-1,NA,TRBV5-1,TRBD2,TGCGCCAGCAGCGGGGGACTAGCGGGGATCAATGAGCAGTTCTTC,CASSGGLAGINEQFF
TRBJ1-5,once,TRBV7-8,TRBD1,TGTGCCAGCAGCTACACCCTTCCGGGACAGGGGGAGACGAGCAATCAGCCCCAGCATTTT,CASSYTLPGQGETSNQPQHF